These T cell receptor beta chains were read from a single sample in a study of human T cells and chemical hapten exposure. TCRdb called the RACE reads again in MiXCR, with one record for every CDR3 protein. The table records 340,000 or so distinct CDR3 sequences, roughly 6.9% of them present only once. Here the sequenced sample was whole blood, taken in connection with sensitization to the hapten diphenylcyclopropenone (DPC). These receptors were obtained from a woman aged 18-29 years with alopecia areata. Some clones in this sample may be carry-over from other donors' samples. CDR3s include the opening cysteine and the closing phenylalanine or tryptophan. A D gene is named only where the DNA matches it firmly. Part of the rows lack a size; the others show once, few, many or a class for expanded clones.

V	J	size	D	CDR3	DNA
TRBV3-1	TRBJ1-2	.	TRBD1	CASSQGNRGNYGYTF	TGTGCCAGCAGCCAGGGGAACAGGGGGAACTATGGCTACACCTTC
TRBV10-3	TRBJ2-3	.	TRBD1	CAIRDGTGGSDTQYF	TGTGCCATCAGGGACGGGACAGGGGGATCAGATACGCAGTATTTT
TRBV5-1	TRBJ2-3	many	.	CASSVDSTDTQYF	TGCGCCAGCAGCGTTGACAGCACAGATACGCAGTATTTT
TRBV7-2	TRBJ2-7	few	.	CASSAVRYEQYF	TGTGCCAGCAGCGCAGTCCGCTACGAGCAGTACTTC
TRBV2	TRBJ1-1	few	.	CAGRVRTEAFF	TGTGCCGGCAGGGTACGCACTGAAGCTTTCTTT
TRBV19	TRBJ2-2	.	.	CASAIVGTGELFF	TGTGCCAGTGCAATAGTAGGCACCGGGGAGCTGTTTTTT
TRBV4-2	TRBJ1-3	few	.	CASSQGGFSGNTIYF	TGTGCCAGCAGCCAAGGGGGCTTCTCTGGAAACACCATATATTTT
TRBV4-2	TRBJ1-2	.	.	CASSQVGQRYGYTF	TGTGCCAGCAGCCAAGTAGGGCAGCGCTATGGCTACACCTTC
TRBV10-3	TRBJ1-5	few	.	CAISEYGIGNQPQHF	TGTGCCATCAGTGAGTACGGAATTGGCAATCAGCCCCAGCATTTT
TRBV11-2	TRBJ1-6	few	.	CASSLGGTSSYNSPLHF	TGTGCCAGCAGCTTAGGGGGGACCAGCTCCTATAATTCACCCCTCCACTTT
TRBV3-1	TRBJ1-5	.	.	CASSPPGGQQPQHF	TGTGCCAGCAGCCCCCCAGGCGGGCAGCAGCCCCAGCATTTT
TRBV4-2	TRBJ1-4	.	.	CASSQESGAGEKLFF	TGTGCCAGCAGCCAAGAATCAGGGGCCGGCGAAAAACTGTTTTTT
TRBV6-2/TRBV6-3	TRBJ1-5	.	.	CASSYWGQNQPQHF	TGTGCCAGCAGTTACTGGGGGCAGAATCAGCCCCAGCATTTT
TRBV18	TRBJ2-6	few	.	CASSLQAYLGSGANVLTF	TGTGCCAGCTCATTACAGGCCTACTTAGGATCTGGGGCCAACGTCCTGACTTTC
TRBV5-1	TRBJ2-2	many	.	CASRLLANTGELFF	TGCGCCAGCAGGCTTTTGGCCAACACCGGGGAGCTGTTTTTT
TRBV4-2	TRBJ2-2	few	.	CASSQPDGNTGELFF	TGTGCCAGCAGCCAACCAGACGGGAACACCGGGGAGCTGTTTTTT
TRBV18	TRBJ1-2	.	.	CASSPNTNYGYTF	TGTGCCAGCTCACCAAACACAAACTATGGCTACACCTTC
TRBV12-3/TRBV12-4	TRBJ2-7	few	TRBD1	CASSYRDSLKQYF	TGTGCCAGCAGTTACCGGGACAGTCTTAAGCAGTACTTC
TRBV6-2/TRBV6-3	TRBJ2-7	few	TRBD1	CASSYNPSGTGYEQYF	TGTGCCAGCAGTTATAACCCCTCCGGGACAGGGTACGAGCAGTACTTC
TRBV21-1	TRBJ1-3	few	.	CASKGARTGKESGNTIYF	TGTGCCAGCAAGGGTGCGAGGACAGGGAAGGAATCTGGAAACACCATATATTTT
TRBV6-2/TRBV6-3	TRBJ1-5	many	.	CASSYRVDQPQHF	TGTGCCAGCAGTTACAGGGTCGATCAGCCCCAGCATTTT
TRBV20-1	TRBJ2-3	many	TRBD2	CSGRAGGVDTQYF	TGCAGTGGACGAGCGGGGGGGGTAGATACGCAGTATTTT
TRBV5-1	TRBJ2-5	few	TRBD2	CASSISGGAGETQYF	TGCGCCAGCAGTATTAGCGGGGGGGCCGGCGAGACCCAGTACTTC
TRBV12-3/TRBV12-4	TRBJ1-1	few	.	CASSLGGTGVISNTEAFF	TGTGCCAGCAGCCTGGGGGGGACGGGGGTAATCTCGAACACTGAAGCTTTCTTT
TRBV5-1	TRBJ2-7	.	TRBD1	CASSESGQGAHEQYF	TGCGCCAGCAGCGAGTCAGGGCAGGGGGCCCACGAGCAGTACTTC
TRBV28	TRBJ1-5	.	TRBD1	CASTSPGTALYQPQHF	TGTGCCAGCACTTCTCCGGGGACAGCTCTTTATCAGCCCCAGCATTTT
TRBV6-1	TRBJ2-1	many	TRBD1	CASHRTGNEQFF	TGTGCCAGCCACCGGACAGGGAATGAGCAGTTCTTC
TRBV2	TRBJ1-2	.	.	CASLGYTF	TGTGCCAGCCTGGGCTACACCTTC
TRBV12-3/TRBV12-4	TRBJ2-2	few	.	CASSSRTRSGELFF	TGTGCCAGCAGTTCCCGGACACGTTCAGGGGAGCTGTTTTTT
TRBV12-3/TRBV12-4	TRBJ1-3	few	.	CASWGGSGNTIYF	TGTGCCAGCTGGGGAGGGAGTGGAAACACCATATATTTT
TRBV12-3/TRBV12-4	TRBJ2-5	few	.	CASSPFPEETQYF	TGTGCCAGCAGCCCATTTCCCGAAGAGACCCAGTACTTC
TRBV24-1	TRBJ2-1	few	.	CATMGGLNNEQFF	TGTGCCACCATGGGGGGCCTTAACAATGAGCAGTTCTTC
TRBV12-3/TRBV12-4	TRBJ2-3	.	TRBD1	CASSLRGTGLSTDTQYF	TGTGCCAGCAGTTTGAGGGGGACAGGATTAAGTACAGATACGCAGTATTTT
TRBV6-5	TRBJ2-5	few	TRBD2	CASSRGVQETQYF	TGTGCCAGCAGTCGGGGGGTACAAGAGACCCAGTACTTC
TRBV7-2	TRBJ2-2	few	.	CASSDINTGELFF	TGTGCCAGCAGCGATATTAACACCGGGGAGCTGTTTTTT
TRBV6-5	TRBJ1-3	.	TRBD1	CASSYSRSYPRQGTGNTIYF	TGTGCCAGCAGTTACTCGAGATCCTATCCGAGACAGGGTACGGGAAACACCATATATTTT
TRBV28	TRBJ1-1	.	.	CASGVGSF	TGTGCCAGCGGAGTGGGGTCTTTT
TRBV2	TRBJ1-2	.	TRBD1	CASRQGAGYGYTF	TGTGCCAGCAGGCAGGGGGCAGGCTATGGCTACACCTTC
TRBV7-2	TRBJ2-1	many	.	CASSSGPTDNEQFF	TGTGCCAGCAGCTCGGGTCCGACGGACAATGAGCAGTTCTTC
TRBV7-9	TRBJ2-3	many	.	CASSLTPSTDTQYF	TGTGCCAGCAGCCTCACACCTAGCACAGATACGCAGTATTTT
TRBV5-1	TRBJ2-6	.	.	CASSGGTQGSGANVLTF	TGCGCCAGCAGCGGAGGGACTCAAGGTTCTGGGGCCAACGTCCTGACTTTC
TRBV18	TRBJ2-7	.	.	CASSPPSQIYEQYF	TGTGCCAGCTCACCACCGTCTCAGATCTACGAGCAGTACTTC
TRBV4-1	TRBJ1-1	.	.	CASSQEDSNTEAFF	TGCGCCAGCAGCCAGGAAGACAGTAACACTGAAGCTTTCTTT
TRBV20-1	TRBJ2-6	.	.	CSARAQGSGANVLTF	TGCAGTGCTAGAGCACAGGGATCCGGGGCCAACGTCCTGACTTTC
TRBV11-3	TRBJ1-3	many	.	CASSSNPENTIYF	TGTGCCAGCAGCTCGAACCCGGAGAACACCATATATTTT
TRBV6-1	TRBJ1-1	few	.	CASSESRAVNTEAFF	TGTGCCAGCAGTGAATCCAGGGCCGTGAACACTGAAGCTTTCTTT
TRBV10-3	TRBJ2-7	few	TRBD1	CAISPGQGSTYEQYF	TGTGCCATCAGCCCGGGACAGGGGTCCACCTACGAGCAGTACTTC
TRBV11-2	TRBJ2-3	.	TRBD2	CASSSSTGGPTDTQYF	TGTGCCAGCAGCTCCTCAACGGGGGGGCCCACAGATACGCAGTATTTT
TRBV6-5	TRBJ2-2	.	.	CASRKTAYTGELFF	TGTGCCAGCAGGAAGACAGCCTACACCGGGGAGCTGTTTTTT
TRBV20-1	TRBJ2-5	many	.	CSARGGGGETQYF	TGCAGTGCTAGAGGGGGCGGAGGAGAGACCCAGTACTTC